These T cell receptor beta chains were read from a single sample in a study of T cell repertoires in cytomegalovirus infection. No antigen has been assigned to these receptors. In TCRdb, the reads were re-called with MiXCR into one record per CDR3 protein. The repertoire holds approximately 990,000 distinct CDR3 sequences, with under 40% as singletons. The starting material was cultured CD8+ T cells from PBMCs, obtained from culture after CMV antigen stimulation. Receptor source: a human donor in good health (CMV status not recorded). Some clones in this sample may be carry-over from other donors' samples. The CDR3 runs from the conserved cysteine through the conserved F or W. Each record gives: J gene, clone size, D gene, V gene, CDR3 DNA, CDR3 protein. A D gene is named only where the DNA matches it firmly. Not every row has a clone size; where given, it reads once, few, many or a size class.

J gene: TRBJ1-5; clone size: few; D gene: NA; V gene: TRBV28; CDR3 DNA: TGTGCCAGCAGTTTGAGGCACCTAACTAGCAATCAGCCCCAGCATTTT; CDR3 protein: CASSLRHLTSNQPQHF
J gene: TRBJ1-2; clone size: many; D gene: NA; V gene: TRBV12-3/TRBV12-4; CDR3 DNA: TGTGCCAGCAGTCCACCGGGACCCCTGCATGGCTACACCTTC; CDR3 protein: CASSPPGPLHGYTF
J gene: TRBJ2-1; clone size: few; D gene: TRBD1; V gene: TRBV12-3/TRBV12-4; CDR3 DNA: TGTGCAGAAGGGGGGACAGGGGAGCAGTTCTTC; CDR3 protein: CAEGGTGEQFF
J gene: TRBJ1-2; clone size: few; D gene: TRBD1; V gene: TRBV4-3; CDR3 DNA: TGCGCCAGCAGCCAGGACAGGGGGCTAGACTATGGCTACACCTTC; CDR3 protein: CASSQDRGLDYGYTF
J gene: TRBJ1-1; clone size: NA; D gene: NA; V gene: TRBV2; CDR3 DNA: TGTGCCAGCTTATCGACAGAGATGAAAACGTTAGACACTGAAGCTTTCTTT; CDR3 protein: CASLSTEMKTLDTEAFF
J gene: TRBJ1-1; clone size: NA; D gene: NA; V gene: TRBV19; CDR3 DNA: TGTGCCAGTACAGGGTCCAGGGGCTCTCGAGCTGAAGCTTTCTTT; CDR3 protein: CASTGSRGSRAEAFF
J gene: TRBJ2-3; clone size: NA; D gene: NA; V gene: TRBV11-2; CDR3 DNA: TGTGCCAGCAGCCCCCGCCCGGTGAGCACAGATACGCAGTATTTT; CDR3 protein: CASSPRPVSTDTQYF
J gene: TRBJ2-2; clone size: NA; D gene: TRBD1; V gene: TRBV6-4; CDR3 DNA: TGTGCCAGCAGTGTGGGACAGGACACCGGGGAGCTGTTTTTT; CDR3 protein: CASSVGQDTGELFF
J gene: TRBJ2-3; clone size: few; D gene: NA; V gene: TRBV27; CDR3 DNA: TGTGCCAGCAGTTTCGGACGGGTAGGCCAGGATACGCAGTATTTT; CDR3 protein: CASSFGRVGQDTQYF
J gene: TRBJ2-5; clone size: once; D gene: TRBD2; V gene: TRBV7-2; CDR3 DNA: TGTGTCAGCAGCTCCAGACTAGCGGAAGAGACCCAGTACTTC; CDR3 protein: CVSSSRLAEETQYF